What follows are 26 T cell receptor beta chains derived from one specimen sequenced in a study of blood T cells in healthy people across ages (dated by TCRdb to the mid-2010s). The library was generated by 5' RACE. For sequencing, an Illumina HiSeq 2500 was employed. A second PCR of about 6 to 11 cycles was performed with a sample-barcoded 5' primer and a J-beta primer mix. TCRdb took the public reads, trimmed them with fastp at Q25, ran MiXCR for clone calling and kept in-frame beta chains. Each entry merges the rows of one CDR3 protein and shows their most common DNA and genes. Counted in this sample were 650,000 to 700,000 distinct CDR3 sequences; approximately 52% of them appeared once. The ten largest clones represent roughly 12% of the sample. The sequenced sample consisted of blood. Source of these receptors: an elderly woman in good health.

This rearrangement joins TRBV28 to TRBJ2-3; the D gene could be TRBD1 or TRBD2 (5 bases each). With 7 bases removed from V and 2 bases from J, the gap between germline ends came to 19 bases. The CDR3 covers 16 residues. Germline V CDR1 and CDR2: MDHEN, SYDVKM. The CDR3 loop is CASTRDGLGVTDTQYF. The DNA for the CDR3 is TGTGCCAGCACTCGGGATGGGCTAGGGGTCACAGATACGCAGTATTTT. Full variable domain (remainder filled in from reference TRBV28 and TRBJ2-3): DVKVTQSSRYLVKRTGEKVFLECVQDMDHENMFWYRQDPGLGLRLIYFSYDVKMKEKGDIPEGYSVSREKKERFSLILESASTNQTSMYLCASTRDGLGVTDTQYFGPGTRLTVL.

This clonotype was seen repeatedly, ten times or more. This chain joins TRBV5-1 and TRBJ1-5; 8 nucleotides match TRBD1. The V segment lost 4 bases and the J segment 1 base; nucleotides outside the gene matches: 10. Germline CDR1 reads SGHRS; CDR2 reads YFSETQ. The CDR3 loop spans 17 amino acids. CDR3 bases: TGCGCCAGCAGCCCGGGACAGGCCGGCGGAAGCAATCAGCCCCAGCATTTT. Translating gives CASSPGQAGGSNQPQHF. The full variable domain, rest sourced from reference TRBV5-1 and TRBJ1-5, is KAGVTQTPRYLIKTRGQQVTLSCSPISGHRSVSWYQQTPGQGLQFLFEYFSETQRNKGNFPGRFSGRQFSNSRSEMNVSTLELGDSALYLCASSPGQAGGSNQPQHFGDGTRLSIL.

This clonotype showed up many times. The chain combines TRBV7-2 with TRBJ2-3; D is uncertain. The CDR3 totals 15 residues. The germline gives CDR1 SGHTA, CDR2 FQGNSA. V lost 1 base and J lost 1, with 9 bases in between. This chain's CDR3 is CASSLDRSRTDTQYF. The CDR3 region has the DNA TGTGCCAGCAGCTTAGACCGGAGCCGCACAGATACGCAGTATTTT.

This chain connects TRBV11-2 to TRBJ2-2, with 7 bases aligning to TRBD1. Germline values: CDR1 SGHAT, CDR2 FQNNGV. Trimming at V came to 5 bases and at J to 6 bases, leaving 18 bases not matched to a gene. This CDR3 contains 18 residues. The CDR3 bases are TGTGCCAGCAGCCAGGAGTGGCTGGGACAGAGAAGATCCGGGGAGCTGTTTTTT. This gives the protein CASSQEWLGQRRSGELFF.

The V call is TRBV4-1, the J call TRBJ1-4; D uncertain. The CDR3 sequence is 17 residues long. V lost 1 base to trimming and J lost 6 bases, with 18 bases between them. Germline V lookup: CDR1 MGHRA, CDR2 YSYEKL. The CDR3 sequence is CASSQGITELGDEKLFF. DNA for the CDR3: TGCGCCAGCAGCCAAGGGATCACTGAACTTGGGGATGAAAAACTGTTTTTT.

CDR3: CASSLSQRNSPLHF. In nucleotides, the CDR3 is TGTGCCAGCAGCTTATCACAGCGCAATTCACCCCTCCACTTT. The rearrangement links TRBV7-9 to TRBJ1-6; D gene unclear. The CDR3 loop spans 14 amino acids. V was pared by 2 bases and J by 7 bases, with 9 bases between. Germline CDR1 is SEHNR and CDR2 is FQNEAQ (reference sequence).

About this clonotype itself: Mismatch with germline at one junction end may stem from a read error. The chain is built from TRBV12-3 or TRBV12-4 and TRBJ2-5; unclear D gene. The CDR3 is made up of 17 amino acids. Here the CDR3 reads CVSSEGPRTSTQETQYF. In nucleotides, the CDR3 is TGTGTCAGCAGCGAAGGTCCGAGGACGTCAACCCAAGAGACCCAGTACTTC.

In this sample, this clonotype turned up a few times. This chain joins TRBV20-1 and TRBJ1-6, with 8 positions matching TRBD1. V lost 4 bases, J lost 9 bases, and 5 bases stayed unmatched. CDR1 is DFQATT, CDR2 SNEGSKA, per germline (reference sequence). CDR3 length equals 13 residues. CDR3 protein: CSAKRQGSSPLHF. CDR3 DNA: TGCAGTGCTAAGAGACAGGGGAGTTCACCCCTCCACTTT.

Comment on this clonotype: Just one base apart from a much larger clone, this may be a read error. The CDR3 region is CASSSPRDPGRSWTYNEQYF. The CDR3 coding sequence is TGTGCCAGCAGTTCCCCAAGGGACCCGGGACGGTCATGGACCTACAATGAGCAGTACTTC. This chain joins TRBV28 and TRBJ2-1; D may be TRBD1 or TRBD2 (5 bases each). The tail of the sequence fits TRBJ2-7 better, so the J call may be wrong. Germline V gives CDR1 MDHEN, CDR2 SYDVKM. The CDR3 totals 20 residues.

The gene calls are TRBV12-3 or TRBV12-4 and TRBJ1-1; D is ambiguous. CDR3 size: 15 residues. V lost 2 bases to trimming and J lost 0 bases, with 10 bases between them. The CDR3 nucleotides are TGTGCCAGCAGTTTACCGGCAGGCATGAACACTGAAGCTTTCTTT. Translating gives CASSLPAGMNTEAFF.

The chain recombines TRBV28 with TRBJ2-7; 8 bases are shared with TRBD1. The germline V gene has CDR1 MDHEN and CDR2 SYDVKM. The CDR3 contains 14 residues. After removal of 7 bases from V and 0 bases from J, the junction contained 5 bases not matched to a gene. CDR3 sequence (DNA): TGTGCCAGCACCTCCGGGACAGGCTCCTACGAGCAGTACTTC. It specifies CASTSGTGSYEQYF.

This clonotype was counted many times. The chain combines TRBV6-5 with TRBJ1-1, with D maybe TRBD1 (5 bases). With 7 bases removed from V and 5 bases from J, the gap between germline ends came to 14 bases. The germline V gene has CDR1 MNHEY and CDR2 SVGAGI. The CDR3 sequence is 13 residues long. In nucleotides, the CDR3 is TGTGCCAGCACCCGGGGGGGAAGTACTGAAGCTTTCTTT. Protein sequence: CASTRGGSTEAFF.

This clonotype was seen only a few times. This may stem from a read error, because a much larger clone lies one nucleotide away. This chain uses TRBV5-5 with TRBJ2-7; a weak D match, TRBD2 (6 bases). V was shortened by 4 bases and J by 4 bases, with 18 bases between the two germline ends. The CDR3 runs to 15 residues. The V gene's germline CDR1 is SGHKS and CDR2 YYEKEE (reference sequence). The CDR3 loop reads CASSLTGSGWYEQYF. CDR3 bases: TGTGCCAGCAGCCTCACCGGCAGCGGGTGGTACGAGCAGTACTTC.

Turning to this clonotype: A read error may account for a junction end that differs from germline. V gene TRBV11-2 combines with J gene TRBJ2-1; 8 nucleotides match TRBD1. CDR3 length equals 15 residues. CDR1 is SGHAT and CDR2 is FQNNGV in the germline V gene. In DNA, the CDR3 is TGTGCCAACAGCTTAGAGGGACAGGTCCACAATGAGCAGTTCTTC. This sequence encodes CANSLEGQVHNEQFF.

The count of this clonotype is one. The chain links TRBV28 to TRBJ2-1; D is unclear. V was cut by 4 bases and J by 0 bases, with 19 bases left in between. Per the germline V gene, CDR1 is MDHEN and CDR2 is SYDVKM. The CDR3 is 18 amino acids. The CDR3 DNA is TGTGCCAGCAGTTCCCCCCTATCTGGTCGGAGCTCCTACAATGAGCAGTTCTTC. Amino acid sequence: CASSSPLSGRSSYNEQFF.

This rearrangement joins TRBV24-1 to TRBJ2-2; 10 bases are shared with TRBD1. Germline V gene data show CDR1 as KGHDR and CDR2 as SFDVKD. The CDR3 contains 18 residues. J gave up 5 bases and V 0 bases, and 8 bases lay outside the gene matches. The CDR3 region is CATSDLGFGTGVTGELFF. For the CDR3, the DNA is TGTGCCACCAGTGATTTGGGTTTCGGGACAGGGGTGACCGGGGAGCTGTTTTTT.

This clonotype was seen a few times. The chain recombines TRBV20-1 with TRBJ1-1; tentative D call: TRBD1 (5 bases). Germline lookup yields CDR1 DFQATT and CDR2 SNEGSKA (reference sequence). This CDR3 contains 13 residues. With 2 bases removed from V and 2 bases from J, the gap between germline ends came to 9 bases. The CDR3 nucleotides are TGCAGTGCTAGAAAAGGGGCAAACACTGAAGCTTTCTTT. Its protein product is CSARKGANTEAFF.

V and J are TRBV29-1 and TRBJ2-7; D gene ambiguous. Looked up from germline, CDR1 is SQVTM and CDR2 is ANQGSEA. V was pared by 7 bases and J by 4 bases, with 11 bases between. CDR3 size: 11 residues. The CDR3 region is CSALFSYEQYF. The DNA for the CDR3 is TGCAGCGCCCTCTTTTCGTACGAGCAGTACTTC.

The chain links TRBV28 to TRBJ1-4; D is ambiguous. The V end lost 6 bases, the J end lost 10 bases, and 21 bases lay between the germline ends. The CDR3 contains 15 residues. CDR1 MDHEN and CDR2 SYDVKM come from the germline V gene. The CDR3 spells CASSLSTEVGGKLFF. CDR3 sequence (DNA): TGTGCCAGCAGCCTATCTACAGAAGTGGGCGGAAAACTGTTTTTT.

This clonotype was picked up many times. V and J are TRBV20-1 and TRBJ2-1; the D gene is possibly TRBD2 (6 bases). Germline V gene sequence: CDR1 DFQATT, CDR2 SNEGSKA (reference sequence). The CDR3 sequence is 15 residues long. V was shortened by 6 bases and J by 6 bases, with 21 bases between the two germline ends. The DNA of the CDR3 is TGCAGTGCAATACCGGACCTAACGGAGGGCAATGAGCAGTTCTTC. Translation gives CSAIPDLTEGNEQFF.

The chain employs TRBV20-1 and TRBJ2-3; D may be TRBD2 (5 bases). The CDR3 consists of 15 residues. The germline gives CDR1 DFQATT, CDR2 SNEGSKA (reference sequence). Between the trimmed V and J ends, which lost 4 bases and 4 bases, there was a span of 18 bases. CDR3 coding DNA: TGCAGTGCTAACCTACTAGGTCCAACACCAGATACGCAGTATTTT. Translated, it gives CSANLLGPTPDTQYF.

With respect to this clonotype: A much larger clone lies one base from this, so it may be a read error. V and J are TRBV2 and TRBJ2-1; D is uncertain. The length of the CDR3 is 14 residues. From germline, CDR1 is SNHLY and CDR2 FYNNEI. The CDR3 nucleotides read TGTGCGAGTAGTGGTCAGGTTGTAAGAGAGACCCAGTTCTTC. Its protein product is CASSGQVVRETQFF.

This clonotype has a count of ten or more. This rearrangement joins TRBV5-1 to TRBJ1-1, with D perhaps matching TRBD1 (6 bases). This CDR3 is built from 15 residues. The germline gives CDR1 SGHRS, CDR2 YFSETQ. V was clipped by 3 bases and J by 0 bases, with 12 bases between them. CDR3 amino acids: CASSSGQLMNTEAFF. CDR3 DNA: TGCGCCAGCAGCTCGGGACAACTCATGAACACTGAAGCTTTCTTT.

This clonotype was seen a single time. This chain connects TRBV29-1 to TRBJ1-2; D is ambiguous. CDR1 and CDR2 (germline): SQVTM, ANQGSEA. The CDR3 length is 12 residues. V was clipped by 3 bases and J by 2 bases, with 7 bases between them. The CDR3 protein is CSVEGRNYGYTF. Written as DNA, the CDR3 is TGCAGCGTTGAGGGCAGGAACTATGGCTACACCTTC. The variable domain in full, completed from reference TRBV29-1 and TRBJ1-2, reads SAVISQKPSRDICQRGTSLTIQCQVDSQVTMMFWYRQQPGQSLTLIATANQGSEATYESGFVIDKFPISRPNLTFSTLTVSNMSPEDSSIYLCSVEGRNYGYTFGSGTRLTVV.

This chain links TRBV29-1 with TRBJ2-1, with a possible D match to TRBD1 (6 bases). The CDR3 sequence is 15 residues long. The ends were cut back, 8 bases at V and 0 bases at J, with 17 bases in the middle. The V gene's germline CDR1 is SQVTM and CDR2 ANQGSEA. The chain's CDR3 is CSFMGDKSSYNEQFF. Written as DNA, the CDR3 is TGCAGCTTTATGGGGGACAAGAGCTCCTACAATGAGCAGTTCTTC.

This clonotype was detected many times. V and J are TRBV4-1 and TRBJ2-3; maybe TRBD2 (6 bases). V dropped 1 base and J dropped 2 bases, with 10 bases sitting between them. The CDR3 covers 15 residues. CDR1 and CDR2 (germline): MGHRA, YSYEKL. CDR3 sequence reads: CASSQASEFTDTQYF. The CDR3 bases are TGCGCCAGCAGCCAAGCTAGCGAGTTCACAGATACGCAGTATTTT.